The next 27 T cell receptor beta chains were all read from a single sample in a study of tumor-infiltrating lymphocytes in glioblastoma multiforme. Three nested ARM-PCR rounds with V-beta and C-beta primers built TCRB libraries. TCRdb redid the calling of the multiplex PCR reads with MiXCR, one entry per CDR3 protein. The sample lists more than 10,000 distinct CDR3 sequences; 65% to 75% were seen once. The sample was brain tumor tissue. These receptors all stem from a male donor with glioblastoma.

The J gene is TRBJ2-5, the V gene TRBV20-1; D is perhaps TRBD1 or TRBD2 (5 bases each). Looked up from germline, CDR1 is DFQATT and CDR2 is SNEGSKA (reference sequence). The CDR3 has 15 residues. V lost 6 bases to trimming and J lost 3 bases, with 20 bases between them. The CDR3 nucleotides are TGCAGTGCCATTAGGAAGGGGACGAGCAAAGAGACCCAGTACTTC. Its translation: CSAIRKGTSKETQYF.

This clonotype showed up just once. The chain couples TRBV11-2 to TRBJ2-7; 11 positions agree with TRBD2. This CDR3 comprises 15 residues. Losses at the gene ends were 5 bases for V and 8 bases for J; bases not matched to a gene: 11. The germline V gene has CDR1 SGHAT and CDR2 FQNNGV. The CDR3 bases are TGTGCCAGCAGCAATAGCGGGAGGGCCAGGTACAAGCAGTACTTC. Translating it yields CASSNSGRARYKQYF.

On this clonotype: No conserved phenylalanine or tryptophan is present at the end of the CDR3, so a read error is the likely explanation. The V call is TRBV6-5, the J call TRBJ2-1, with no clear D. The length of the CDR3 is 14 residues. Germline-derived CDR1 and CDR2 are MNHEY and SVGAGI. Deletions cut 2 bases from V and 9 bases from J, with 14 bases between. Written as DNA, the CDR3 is TGTGCCAGCAGTTACGGACCGGGCTCCGGTGAGCAGTTCTCC. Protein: CASSYGPGSGEQFS.

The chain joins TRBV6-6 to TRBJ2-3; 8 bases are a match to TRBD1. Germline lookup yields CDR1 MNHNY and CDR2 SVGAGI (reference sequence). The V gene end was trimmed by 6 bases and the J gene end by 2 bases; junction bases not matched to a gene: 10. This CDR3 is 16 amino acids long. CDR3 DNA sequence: TGTGCCAGCAGACGCGACGGGACAGGAGTCACAGATACGCAGTATTTT. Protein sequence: CASRRDGTGVTDTQYF.

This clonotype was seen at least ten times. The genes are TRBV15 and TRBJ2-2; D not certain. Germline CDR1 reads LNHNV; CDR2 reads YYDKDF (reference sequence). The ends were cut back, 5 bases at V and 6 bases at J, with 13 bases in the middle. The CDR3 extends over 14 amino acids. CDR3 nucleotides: TGTGCCACCAGCGACCGCCCTTTCGCCGGGGAGCTGTTTTTT. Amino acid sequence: CATSDRPFAGELFF.

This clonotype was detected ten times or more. The CDR3 spells CASSLAGANTEAFF. CDR3 bases: TGTGCCAGCAGCTTAGCGGGAGCGAACACTGAAGCTTTCTTT. V usage is TRBV7-9 and J usage is TRBJ1-1; D is uncertain. The CDR3 totals 14 residues. Trimming cost V 0 bases and J 1 base, with 6 bases left between them. Looked up from germline, CDR1 is SEHNR and CDR2 is FQNEAQ (reference sequence).

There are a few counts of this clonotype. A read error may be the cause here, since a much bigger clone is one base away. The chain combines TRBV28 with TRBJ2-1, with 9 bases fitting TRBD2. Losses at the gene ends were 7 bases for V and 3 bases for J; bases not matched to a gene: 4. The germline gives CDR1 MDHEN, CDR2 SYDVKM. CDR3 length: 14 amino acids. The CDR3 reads CASTLTSGYNEQFF. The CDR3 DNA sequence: TGTGCCAGCACTTTGACTAGCGGCTACAATGAGCAGTTCTTC.

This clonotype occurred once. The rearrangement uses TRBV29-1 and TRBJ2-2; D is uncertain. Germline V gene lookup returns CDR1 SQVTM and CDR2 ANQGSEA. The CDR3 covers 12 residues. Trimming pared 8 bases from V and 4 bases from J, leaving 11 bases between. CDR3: CSTVEPTGELFF. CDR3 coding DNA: TGCAGCACCGTTGAGCCCACCGGGGAGCTGTTTTTT.

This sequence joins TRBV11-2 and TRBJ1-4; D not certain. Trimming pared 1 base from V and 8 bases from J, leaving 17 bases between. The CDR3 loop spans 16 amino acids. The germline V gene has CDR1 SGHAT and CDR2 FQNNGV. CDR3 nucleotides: TGTGCCAGCAGCTTAGCTCTGGGGAGCCGTTACGAAAAACTGTTTTTT. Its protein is CASSLALGSRYEKLFF.

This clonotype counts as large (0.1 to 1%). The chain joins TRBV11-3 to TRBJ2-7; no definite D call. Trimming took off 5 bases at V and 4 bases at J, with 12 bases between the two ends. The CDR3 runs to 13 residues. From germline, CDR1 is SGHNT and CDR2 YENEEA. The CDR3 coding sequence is TGTGCCAGCAGCCTATCCATGGGTTACGAGCAGTACTTC. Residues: CASSLSMGYEQYF.

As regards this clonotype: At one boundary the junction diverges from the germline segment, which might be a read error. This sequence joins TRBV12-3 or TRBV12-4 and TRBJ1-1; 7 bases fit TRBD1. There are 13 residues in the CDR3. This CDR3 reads CASSPGQLDEAPF. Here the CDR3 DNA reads TGTGCCAGCAGTCCGGGACAGTTGGATGAGGCTCCCTTT.

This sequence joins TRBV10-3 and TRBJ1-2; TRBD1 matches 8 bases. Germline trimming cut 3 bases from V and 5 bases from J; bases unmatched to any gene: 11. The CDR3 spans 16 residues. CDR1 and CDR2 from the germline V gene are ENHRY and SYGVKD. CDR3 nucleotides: TGTGCCATCAGTGACCCCACCCCACAGGGGGAATATGGCTACACCTTC. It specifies CAISDPTPQGEYGYTF.

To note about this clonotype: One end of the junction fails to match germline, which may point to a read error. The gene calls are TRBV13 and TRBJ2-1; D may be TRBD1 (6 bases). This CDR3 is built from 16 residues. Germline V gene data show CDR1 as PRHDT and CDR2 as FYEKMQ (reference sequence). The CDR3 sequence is CACSLEGVGSYSEQFF. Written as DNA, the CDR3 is TGTGCCTGCAGCTTAGAGGGGGTGGGATCCTACAGTGAGCAGTTCTTC. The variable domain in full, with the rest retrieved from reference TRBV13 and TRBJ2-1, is AAGVIQSPRHLIKEKRETATLKCYPIPRHDTVYWYQQGPGQDPQFLISFYEKMQSDKGSIPDRFSAQQFSDYHSELNMSSLELGDSALYFCACSLEGVGSYSEQFFGPGTRLTVL.

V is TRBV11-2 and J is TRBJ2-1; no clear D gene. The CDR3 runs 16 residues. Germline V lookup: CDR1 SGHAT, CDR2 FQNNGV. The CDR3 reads CVGSLVGGLLFNEQFF. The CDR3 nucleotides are TGTGTCGGCAGCTTAGTTGGTGGTCTCCTCTTTAACGAGCAGTTCTTC.

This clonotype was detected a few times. The CDR3 nucleotides are TGTGCCAGCATCCAGAACACCGGGGAGCTGTTTTTT. Its protein product is CASIQNTGELFF. V and J are TRBV11-2 and TRBJ2-2; no reliable D call. The CDR3 extends over 12 amino acids. Germline loops: CDR1 SGHAT, CDR2 FQNNGV. The V end was cut by 7 bases, the J end by 1 base, with 4 bases between.

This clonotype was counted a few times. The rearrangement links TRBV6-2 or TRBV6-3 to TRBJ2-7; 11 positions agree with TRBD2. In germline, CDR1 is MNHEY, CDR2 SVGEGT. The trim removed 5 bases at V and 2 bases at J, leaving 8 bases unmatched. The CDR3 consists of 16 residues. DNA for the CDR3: TGTGCCAGCAGTGTCCTGGGACTAGCGGATACCTACGAGCAGTACTTC. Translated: CASSVLGLADTYEQYF.

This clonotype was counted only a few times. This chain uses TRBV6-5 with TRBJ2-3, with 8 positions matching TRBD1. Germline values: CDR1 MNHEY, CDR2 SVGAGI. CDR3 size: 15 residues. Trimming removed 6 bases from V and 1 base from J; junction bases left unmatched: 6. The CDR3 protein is CASRDRDEGTDTQYF. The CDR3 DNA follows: TGTGCCAGCAGGGACAGGGACGAAGGCACAGATACGCAGTATTTT.

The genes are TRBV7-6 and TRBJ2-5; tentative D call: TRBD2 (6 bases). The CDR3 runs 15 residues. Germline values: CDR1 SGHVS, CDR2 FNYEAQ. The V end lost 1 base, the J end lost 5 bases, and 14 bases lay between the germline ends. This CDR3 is CASSLGPTSRETQYF. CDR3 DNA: TGTGCCAGCAGCTTAGGCCCCACTAGCCGCGAGACCCAGTACTTC.

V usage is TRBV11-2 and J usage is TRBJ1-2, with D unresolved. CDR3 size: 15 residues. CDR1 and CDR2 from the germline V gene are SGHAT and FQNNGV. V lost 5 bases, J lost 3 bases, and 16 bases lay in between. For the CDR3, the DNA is TGTGCCAGCAGCAAGCCGACAAGGATTTACTATGGCTACACCTTC. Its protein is CASSKPTRIYYGYTF.

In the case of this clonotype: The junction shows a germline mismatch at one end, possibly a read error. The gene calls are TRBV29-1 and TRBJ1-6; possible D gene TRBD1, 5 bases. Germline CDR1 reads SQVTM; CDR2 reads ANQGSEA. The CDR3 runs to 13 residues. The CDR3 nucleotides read TGCAGCGTTGCCAGGGACGGAGAATCACCTCTCGACTTT. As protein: CSVARDGESPLDF.

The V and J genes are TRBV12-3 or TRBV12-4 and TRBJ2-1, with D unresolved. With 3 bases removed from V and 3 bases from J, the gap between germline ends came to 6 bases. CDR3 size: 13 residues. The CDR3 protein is CASSFRIYNEQFF. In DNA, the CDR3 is TGTGCCAGCAGTTTCCGTATCTACAATGAGCAGTTCTTC.

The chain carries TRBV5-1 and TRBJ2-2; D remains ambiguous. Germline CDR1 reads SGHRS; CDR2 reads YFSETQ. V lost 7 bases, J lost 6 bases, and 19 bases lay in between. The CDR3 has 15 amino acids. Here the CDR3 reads CASVLALASPGELFF. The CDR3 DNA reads TGCGCCAGCGTCTTGGCGTTAGCAAGCCCCGGGGAGCTGTTTTTT.

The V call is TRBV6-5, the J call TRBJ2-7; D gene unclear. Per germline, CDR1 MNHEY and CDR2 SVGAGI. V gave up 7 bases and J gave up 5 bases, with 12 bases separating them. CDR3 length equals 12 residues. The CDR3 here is CASNQSLDEQYF. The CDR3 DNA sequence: TGTGCCAGCAATCAGAGTCTGGACGAGCAGTACTTC.

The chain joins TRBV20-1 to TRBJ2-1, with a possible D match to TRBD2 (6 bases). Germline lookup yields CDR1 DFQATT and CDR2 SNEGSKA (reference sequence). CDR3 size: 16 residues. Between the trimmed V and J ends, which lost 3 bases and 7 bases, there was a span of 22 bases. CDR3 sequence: CSASQPGLARMNEQFF. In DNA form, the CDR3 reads TGCAGTGCTAGTCAACCGGGTCTAGCGAGAATGAATGAGCAGTTCTTC.

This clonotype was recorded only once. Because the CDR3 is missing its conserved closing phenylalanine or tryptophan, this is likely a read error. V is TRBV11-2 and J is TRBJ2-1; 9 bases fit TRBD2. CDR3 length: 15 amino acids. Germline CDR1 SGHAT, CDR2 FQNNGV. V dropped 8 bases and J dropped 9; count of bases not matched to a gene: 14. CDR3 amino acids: CASSRGRGGGIEQFL. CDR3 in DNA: TGTGCCAGCTCCCGGGGGCGGGGGGGTGGGATTGAGCAGTTCCTC.

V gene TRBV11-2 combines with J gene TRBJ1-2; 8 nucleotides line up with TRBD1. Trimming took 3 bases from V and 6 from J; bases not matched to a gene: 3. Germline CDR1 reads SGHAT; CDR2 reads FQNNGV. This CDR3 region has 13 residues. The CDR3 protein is CASSFGTGHGYTF. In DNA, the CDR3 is TGTGCCAGCAGCTTCGGGACAGGTCATGGCTACACCTTC.

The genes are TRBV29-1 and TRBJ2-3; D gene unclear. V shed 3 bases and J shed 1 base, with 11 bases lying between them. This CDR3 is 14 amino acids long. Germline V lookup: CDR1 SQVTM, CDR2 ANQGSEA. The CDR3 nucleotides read TGCAGCGTTGATAAGGGTTTAGGCACAGATACGCAGTATTTT. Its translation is CSVDKGLGTDTQYF.